This T cell receptor (beta chain) comes out of a study of cytomegalovirus exposure and HLA in healthy donors. General study findings and limits: V- and J-gene trimming in TCR beta was tied to a missense DCLRE1C variant by an analysis performed later. A prior analysis recorded that most TCR beta V segments were productive about 87% or about 30% of the time. Among CMV-associated TCR beta chains, most appeared HLA-restricted in a later analysis. In vitro work confirmed that a few CMV-associated chains recognize CMV antigens.

As concerns this clone: As yet, its antigen is unknown.

PCR primers comprised 60 Vbeta and 13 Jbeta primers. Using immunoSEQ multiplex PCR, the repertoire was profiled, and TCRdb retains in-frame clones only, with some absent. The repertoire holds 150,000 to 200,000 clones, with 75% to 85% as singletons. The germline gives CDR1 SGHTS, CDR2 YDEGEE. The CDR3 totals 13 residues. The germline V and J ends were trimmed by 1 base and 14 bases, with 16 bases remaining between them. The source material was PBMCs. This chain connects TRBV5-8 to TRBJ2-1; D possibly corresponds to TRBD2 (6 bases). This receptor was identified in a man aged 18 to 30 in good health and CMV-seronegative. The CDR3 sequence: CASSLHPGGSEFF. In DNA form, the CDR3 reads TGTGCCAGCAGCTTGCACCCTGGGGGGAGCGAGTTCTTC.